The present T cell receptor (beta chain) was sequenced within a study of T cell clones after liver transplantation. Study context: Three of the eight recipients were HCV-positive; the rest had non-autoimmune, non-viral transplant indications. Subjects received no induction therapy and standard immunosuppression until randomization at 12-24 months post-transplant. Study observations and caveats: Migration into the graft, not deletion, may explain lost graft donor-reactive T cells. These preliminary findings come from unstandardized post-transplant sampling times.

Regarding this clone: Its antigen is currently unknown.

The V gene end was trimmed by 6 bases and the J gene end by 0 bases; junction bases not matched to a gene: 7. Germline CDR1 reads MDHEN; CDR2 reads SYDVKM. This CDR3 is 16 amino acids long. Libraries were prepared by immunoSEQ multiplex PCR; TCRdb keeps only in-frame clonotypes and omits some of them. The sample holds about 16,000 clones; approximately 80% are singletons and the top ten take approximately 35%. Source: CD8+ T cells from blood, taken around 50 months after liver transplant. The rearrangement links TRBV28 to TRBJ1-1; TRBD1 matches at 10 bases. The receptor's source is a human patient who received a liver transplant. Some of the T cells may derive from the graft donor. In DNA, the CDR3 is TGTGCCAGCAGCCGTCCCGGGACAGGGGTGAACACTGAAGCTTTCTTT. This encodes CASSRPGTGVNTEAFF.